This TCR beta chain emerged from a study of CD8 T cells in ankylosing spondylitis. Points from the study as a whole: There was a TCR beta motif, made of fewer than 10 highly homologous variants, that appeared characteristic of ankylosing spondylitis blood. Disease-associated clones were CD8+ and fairly uncommon in peripheral blood. Reports say disease-linked clones showed up significantly more in matched ankylosing spondylitis synovial fluid.

The CDR3 sequence is 12 residues long. The germline CDR1 and CDR2 sequences are SEHNR and FQNEAQ (reference sequence). Trimming removed 5 bases at V and 6 bases at J, with 11 bases between. Making the TCR beta libraries involved quantitative 5'-RACE with molecular barcodes. TCRdb redid the calling of the 5' RACE reads with MiXCR, one entry per CDR3 protein. The sample shows over 600,000 distinct CDR3 sequences, around 20% of them seen only once. This clonotype was observed a handful of times. What it recognizes is unknown. Sequences were obtained from blood, either unsorted or a sorted T cell fraction (not recorded which). The sequence came from a male donor with ankylosing spondylitis. The rearrangement joins TRBV7-9 to TRBJ2-7; D tentatively fits TRBD1 or TRBD2 (5 bases each). The CDR3 DNA reads as TGTGCCAGCAGCCCAATGGGGGTCGAGCAGTACTTC. Protein sequence: CASSPMGVEQYF.